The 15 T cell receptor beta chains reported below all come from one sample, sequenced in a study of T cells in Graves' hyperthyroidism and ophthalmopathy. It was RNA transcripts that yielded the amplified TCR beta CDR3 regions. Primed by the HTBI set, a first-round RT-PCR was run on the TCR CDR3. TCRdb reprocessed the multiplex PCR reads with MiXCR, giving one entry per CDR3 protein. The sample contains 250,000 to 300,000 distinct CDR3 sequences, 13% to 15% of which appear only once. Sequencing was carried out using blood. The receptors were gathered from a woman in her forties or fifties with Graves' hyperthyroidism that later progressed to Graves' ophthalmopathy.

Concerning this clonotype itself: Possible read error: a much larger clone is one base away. CDR3 protein: CASSPRGAGSNAGELFF. CDR3 in DNA: TGTGCCAGCAGCCCCAGGGGGGCGGGGTCGAACGCCGGGGAGCTGTTTTTT. The rearrangement links TRBV7-2 to TRBJ2-2; TRBD1 is a possible D gene (7 bases). This CDR3 is 17 amino acids long. CDR1 is SGHTA and CDR2 is FQGNSA in the germline V gene.

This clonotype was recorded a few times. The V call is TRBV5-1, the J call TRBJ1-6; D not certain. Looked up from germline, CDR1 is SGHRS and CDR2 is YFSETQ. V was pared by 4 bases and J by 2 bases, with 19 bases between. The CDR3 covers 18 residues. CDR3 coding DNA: TGCGCCAGCAGCGTTGGTACTCCTTTGGGTACCTATAATTCACCCCTCCACTTT. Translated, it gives CASSVGTPLGTYNSPLHF.

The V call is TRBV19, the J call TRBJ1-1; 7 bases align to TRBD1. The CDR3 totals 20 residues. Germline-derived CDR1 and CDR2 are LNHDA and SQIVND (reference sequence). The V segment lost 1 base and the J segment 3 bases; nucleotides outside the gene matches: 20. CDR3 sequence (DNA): TGTGCCAGTAGTATAGGGCCCAGCCCGGGACAGCGCTGGGTGGACACTGAAGCTTTCTTT. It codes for CASSIGPSPGQRWVDTEAFF.

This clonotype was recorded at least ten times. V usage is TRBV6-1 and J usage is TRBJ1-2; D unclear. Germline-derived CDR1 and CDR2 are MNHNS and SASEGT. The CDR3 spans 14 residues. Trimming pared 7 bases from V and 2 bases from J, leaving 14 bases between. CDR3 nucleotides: TGTGCCAGCACTCCTATCCAGGAAAACTATGGCTACACCTTC. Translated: CASTPIQENYGYTF.

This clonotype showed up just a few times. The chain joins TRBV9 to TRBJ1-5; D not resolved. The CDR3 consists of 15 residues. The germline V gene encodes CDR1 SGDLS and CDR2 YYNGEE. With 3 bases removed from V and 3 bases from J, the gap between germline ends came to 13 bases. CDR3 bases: TGTGCCAGCAGCGAATCACCCGGGATCAATCAGCCCCAGCATTTT. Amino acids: CASSESPGINQPQHF.

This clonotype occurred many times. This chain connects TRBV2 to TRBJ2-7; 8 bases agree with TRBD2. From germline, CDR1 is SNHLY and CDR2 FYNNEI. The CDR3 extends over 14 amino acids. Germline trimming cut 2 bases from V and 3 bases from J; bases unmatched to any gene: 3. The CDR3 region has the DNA TGTGCCAGCAGTGAACTCGCGGGGGGCTACGAGCAGTACTTC. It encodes CASSELAGGYEQYF.

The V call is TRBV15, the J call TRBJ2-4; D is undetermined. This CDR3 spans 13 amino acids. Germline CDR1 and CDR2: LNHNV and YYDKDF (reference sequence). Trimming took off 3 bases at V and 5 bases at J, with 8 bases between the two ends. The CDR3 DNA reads TGTGCCACCAGCAGCCTTTTTGAAAACATTCAGTACTTC. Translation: CATSSLFENIQYF.

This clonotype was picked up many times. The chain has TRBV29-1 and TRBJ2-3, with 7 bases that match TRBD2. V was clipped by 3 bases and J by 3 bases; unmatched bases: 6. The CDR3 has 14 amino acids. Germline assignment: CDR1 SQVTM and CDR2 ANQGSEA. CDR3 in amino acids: CSVEYSGGTDTQYF. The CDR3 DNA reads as TGCAGCGTTGAGTATTCCGGGGGGACAGATACGCAGTATTTT.

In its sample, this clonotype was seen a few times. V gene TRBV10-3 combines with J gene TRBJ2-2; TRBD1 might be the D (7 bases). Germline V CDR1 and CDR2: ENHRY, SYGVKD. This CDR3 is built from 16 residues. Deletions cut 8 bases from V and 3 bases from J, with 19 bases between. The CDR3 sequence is CAIGKLQGTYTGELFF. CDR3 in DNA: TGTGCCATCGGGAAATTACAGGGGACTTACACCGGGGAGCTGTTTTTT.

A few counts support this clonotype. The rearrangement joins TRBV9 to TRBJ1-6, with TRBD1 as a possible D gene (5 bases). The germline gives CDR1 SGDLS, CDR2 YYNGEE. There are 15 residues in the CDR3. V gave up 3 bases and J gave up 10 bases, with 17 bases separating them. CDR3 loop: CASSAGHAGRSPLHF. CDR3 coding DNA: TGTGCCAGCAGCGCAGGACACGCGGGACGATCACCCCTCCACTTT.

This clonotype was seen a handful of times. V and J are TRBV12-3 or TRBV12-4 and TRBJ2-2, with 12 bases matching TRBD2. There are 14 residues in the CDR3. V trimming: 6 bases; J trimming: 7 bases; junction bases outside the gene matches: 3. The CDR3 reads CASSGLAGFGELFF. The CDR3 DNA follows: TGTGCCAGCAGCGGACTAGCGGGATTCGGGGAGCTGTTTTTT.

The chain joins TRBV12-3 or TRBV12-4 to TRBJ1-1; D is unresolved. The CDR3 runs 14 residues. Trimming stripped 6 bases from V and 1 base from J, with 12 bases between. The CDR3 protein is CASRLDGWNTEAFF. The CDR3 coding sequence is TGTGCCAGCAGGCTGGACGGCTGGAACACTGAAGCTTTCTTT.

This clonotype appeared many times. The DNA of the CDR3 is TGTGCCAGCAGCCCCCGGGACAGGGATGAAGCTTTCTTT. This encodes CASSPRDRDEAFF. J is TRBJ1-1 and V is TRBV11-2; TRBD1 aligns across 9 bases. CDR3 length: 13 residues. Per germline, CDR1 SGHAT and CDR2 FQNNGV. The J segment lost 7 bases and the V segment lost 5 bases, leaving 5 bases of the junction unmatched. Full variable domain (rest looked up from reference TRBV11-2 and TRBJ1-1): EAGVAQSPRYKIIEKRQSVAFWCNPISGHATLYWYQQILGQGPKLLIQFQNNGVVDDSQLPKDRFSAERLKGVDSTLKIQPAKLEDSAVYLCASSPRDRDEAFFGQGTRLTVV.

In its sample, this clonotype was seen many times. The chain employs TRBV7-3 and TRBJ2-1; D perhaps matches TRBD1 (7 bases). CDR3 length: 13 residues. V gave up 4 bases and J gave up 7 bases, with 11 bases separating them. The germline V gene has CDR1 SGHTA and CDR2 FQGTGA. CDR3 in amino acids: CASSSSGGNEQFF. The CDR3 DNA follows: TGTGCCAGCAGCTCGTCAGGGGGGAATGAGCAGTTCTTC. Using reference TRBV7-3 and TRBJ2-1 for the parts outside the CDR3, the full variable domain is GAGVSQTPSNKVTEKGKYVELRCDPISGHTALYWYRQSLGQGPEFLIYFQGTGAADDSGLPNDRFFAVRPEGSVSTLKIQRTERGDSAVYLCASSSSGGNEQFFGPGTRLTVL.

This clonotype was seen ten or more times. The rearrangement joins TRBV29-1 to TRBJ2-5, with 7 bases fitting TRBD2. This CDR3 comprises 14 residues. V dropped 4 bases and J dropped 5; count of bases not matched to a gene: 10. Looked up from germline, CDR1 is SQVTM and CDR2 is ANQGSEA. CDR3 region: CSVAGGRAGETQYF. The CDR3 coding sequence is TGCAGCGTTGCTGGTGGGAGGGCCGGTGAGACCCAGTACTTC. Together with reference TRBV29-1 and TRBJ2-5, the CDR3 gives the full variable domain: SAVISQKPSRDICQRGTSLTIQCQVDSQVTMMFWYRQQPGQSLTLIATANQGSEATYESGFVIDKFPISRPNLTFSTLTVSNMSPEDSSIYLCSVAGGRAGETQYFGPGTRLLVL.